This T cell receptor beta chain was documented in a study of blood T cells in healthy people across ages. Remarks on this clonotype: As yet, its antigen is unknown.

Study results and limitations: Estimates drawn from one million T cells were deemed to understate diversity.

Sample-barcoded 5' priming and a J-beta primer mix drove a second PCR of roughly 6 to 12 cycles. Per-sample output comprised a minimum of 2.5 million paired-end reads containing CDR3. TCRdb processed the 5' RACE reads anew with MiXCR; each CDR3 protein has one entry. The profile shows some 850,000 distinct CDR3 sequences, 20% to 30% of them singletons. Trimming stripped 1 base from V and 5 bases from J, with 8 bases between. Germline V gives CDR1 DFQATT, CDR2 SNEGSKA (reference sequence). This CDR3 is built from 12 residues. The same data also went into a second study, on T cells of mothers and their children. That investigation notes: Sequencing got over 8.5 million TCR beta CDR3 reads from each mother and approximately 3 million from each child.

The TCR originated in a boy under 18 in good health. Sequenced input: blood. The gene calls are TRBV20-1 and TRBJ2-5; a possible D gene is TRBD2 (6 bases). The CDR3 nucleotides read TGCAGTGCTAGAGGGGACTTTGAGACCCAGTACTTC. Translation: CSARGDFETQYF.